This TCR beta chain was found in a study of OX40 agonist ivuxolimab in advanced cancers. Study observations and caveats: There was clonal expansion of CD4+ and CD8+ blood T cells by week 6 at 0.1 to 3.0 mg/kg.

Measured with immunoSEQ multiplex PCR; TCRdb has only the in-frame clones, and not every one. The data contain fewer than 100,000 clones, 89% of them seen just once; the ten biggest clones take up roughly 10%. Details on this clone: Its antigen is as yet unknown.

Trimming took 4 bases from V and 2 from J; bases not matched to a gene: 4. Germline V gives CDR1 SGDLS, CDR2 YYNGEE. The CDR3 is made up of 14 amino acids. Sampling times: baseline, cycle 4 day 1, cycle 7 day 1. The V call is TRBV9, the J call TRBJ2-5; 8 nucleotides agree with TRBD2. The sequencing here drew on CD4+ or CD8+ T cells sorted from blood, taken in a trial of the OX40 agonist ivuxolimab. The TCR comes from an adult with an advanced solid tumor such as melanoma, head and neck, liver or kidney cancer. Written as DNA, the CDR3 is TGTGCCAGCAGCTTCGCGGGGGGACAAGAGACCCAGTACTTC. Amino acid sequence: CASSFAGGQETQYF.